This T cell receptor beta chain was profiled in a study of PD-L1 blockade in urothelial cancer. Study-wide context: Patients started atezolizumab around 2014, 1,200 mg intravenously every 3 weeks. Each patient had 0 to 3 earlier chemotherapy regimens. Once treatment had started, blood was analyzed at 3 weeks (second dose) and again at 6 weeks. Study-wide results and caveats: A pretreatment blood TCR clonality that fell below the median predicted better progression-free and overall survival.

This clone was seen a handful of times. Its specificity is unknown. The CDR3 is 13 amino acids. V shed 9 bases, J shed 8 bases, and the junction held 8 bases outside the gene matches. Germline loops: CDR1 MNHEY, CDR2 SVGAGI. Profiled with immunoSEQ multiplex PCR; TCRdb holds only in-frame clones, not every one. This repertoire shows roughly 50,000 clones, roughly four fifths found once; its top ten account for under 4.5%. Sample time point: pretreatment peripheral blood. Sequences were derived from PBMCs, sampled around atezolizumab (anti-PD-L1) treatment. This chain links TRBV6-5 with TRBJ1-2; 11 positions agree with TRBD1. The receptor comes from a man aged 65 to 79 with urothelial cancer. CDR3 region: CASSPRTGGGYTF. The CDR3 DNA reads TGTGCCAGTTCCCCAAGGACAGGGGGCGGCTACACCTTC.